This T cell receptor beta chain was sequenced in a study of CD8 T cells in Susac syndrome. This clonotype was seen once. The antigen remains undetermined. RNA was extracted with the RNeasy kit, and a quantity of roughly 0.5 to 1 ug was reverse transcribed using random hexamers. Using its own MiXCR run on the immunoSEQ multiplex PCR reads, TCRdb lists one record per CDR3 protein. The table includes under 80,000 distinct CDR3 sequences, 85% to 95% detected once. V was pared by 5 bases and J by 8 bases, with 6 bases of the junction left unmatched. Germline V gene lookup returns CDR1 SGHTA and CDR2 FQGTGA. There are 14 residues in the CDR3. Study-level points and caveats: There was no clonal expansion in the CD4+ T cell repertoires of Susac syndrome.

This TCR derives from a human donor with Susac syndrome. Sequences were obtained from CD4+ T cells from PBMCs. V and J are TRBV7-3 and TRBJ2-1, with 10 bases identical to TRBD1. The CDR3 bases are TGTGCCAGCAGCACGGGACAGGGGAAGGATGAGCAGTTCTTC. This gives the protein CASSTGQGKDEQFF.